The next 13 T cell receptor beta chains were all read from a single sample in a study of regulatory T cells in long-lasting Graves disease. The time point was: persistent/refractory GD, antithyroid drugs over 5 years with positive TRAb. PBMC RNA was the source of the TCR library. The TCR beta library used iRepertoire HTBI primers with Arm-PCR amplification of CDR3. In TCRdb, the multiplex PCR reads were re-called with MiXCR into one record per CDR3 protein. The table records 400,000 to 500,000 distinct CDR3 sequences, under 25% of them present only once. Specimen: peripheral blood mononuclear cells (PBMCs), collected when the disease was refractory, from a patient treated with antithyroid drugs. The receptors were sampled from a female donor with Graves disease.

This clonotype was detected ten times or more. The rearrangement joins TRBV28 to TRBJ2-7; D perhaps matches TRBD1 (5 bases). V gave up 5 bases and J gave up 2 bases, with 13 bases separating them. The length of the CDR3 is 14 residues. CDR1 is MDHEN, CDR2 SYDVKM, per germline. The CDR3: CASSRDRFPYEQYF. The CDR3 DNA sequence: TGTGCCAGCAGTCGAGACAGATTCCCCTACGAGCAGTACTTC.

In this sample, this clonotype turned up a few times. The CDR3 spells CASGLGDRFPRETQYF. CDR3 in DNA: TGCGCCAGCGGCCTGGGCGACCGGTTTCCTCGGGAGACCCAGTACTTC. V and J are TRBV5-1 and TRBJ2-5; D unclear. CDR1 SGHRS and CDR2 YFSETQ come from the germline V gene. The CDR3 is 16 residues long. V was pared by 7 bases and J by 5 bases, with 24 bases between.

This clonotype was counted a few times. This chain links TRBV29-1 with TRBJ2-7; no reliable D call. Germline V CDR1 and CDR2: SQVTM, ANQGSEA. This CDR3 spans 14 amino acids. Trimming shortened V by 5 bases and J by 5 bases, and 19 bases separated the two germline ends. The DNA for the CDR3 is TGCAGCGTTTTGCCTGGGGTGGGTTTGAACGAGCAGTACTTC. Translating gives CSVLPGVGLNEQYF.

This clonotype was recorded many times. The gene calls are TRBV10-3 and TRBJ1-1; D may be TRBD1 (6 bases). The CDR3 is made up of 14 amino acids. V dropped 11 bases and J dropped 0 bases, with 16 bases sitting between them. CDR1 is ENHRY, CDR2 SYGVKD, per germline. Here the CDR3 DNA reads TGTGCCGTCCGGACAGCTTCCATGAACACTGAAGCTTTCTTT. Its protein product is CAVRTASMNTEAFF.

On this clonotype: The junction and the germline gene differ at one end; a read error may be behind it. This chain links TRBV4-2 with TRBJ2-4, with a weak D call TRBD1 (6 bases). Germline CDR1 LGHNA, CDR2 YNFKEQ. This CDR3 is 14 amino acids long. For the CDR3, the DNA is TGTGCCAGCAGCCAAGCGATCCAGACAGGCCTTCTGGTCTTC. Encoded protein: CASSQAIQTGLLVF.

About this clonotype itself: A read error is possible here, since a much larger clone lies one base away. V and J are TRBV2 and TRBJ1-5; D might be TRBD1 (5 bases). Trimming pared 3 bases from V and 5 bases from J, leaving 14 bases between. CDR1 is SNHLY and CDR2 is FYNNEI in the germline V gene. The CDR3 runs 15 residues. CDR3 in amino acids: CASSELQEADQPQHF. The CDR3 DNA reads TGTGCCAGCAGTGAGTTACAGGAGGCAGATCAGCCCCAGCATTTT.

The rearrangement joins TRBV15 to TRBJ1-3; D gene uncertain. Trimming took 9 bases from V and 0 from J, leaving 12 bases between them. Per germline, CDR1 LNHNV and CDR2 YYDKDF (reference sequence). The CDR3 length is 14 residues. CDR3 sequence: CATAERGSGNTIYF. The CDR3 region has the DNA TGTGCCACTGCGGAGAGAGGCTCTGGAAACACCATATATTTT. The variable domain in full, with the rest retrieved from reference TRBV15 and TRBJ1-3, is DAMVIQNPRYQVTQFGKPVTLSCSQTLNHNVMYWYQQKSSQAPKLLFHYYDKDFNNEADTPDNFQSRRPNTSFCFLDIRSPGLGDTAMYLCATAERGSGNTIYFGEGSWLTVV.

This chain joins TRBV29-1 and TRBJ2-3; D is perhaps TRBD1 or TRBD2 (5 bases each). Trimming shortened V by 7 bases and J by 1 base, and 15 bases separated the two germline ends. Per germline, CDR1 SQVTM and CDR2 ANQGSEA. CDR3 size: 14 residues. The CDR3 DNA follows: TGCAGCGCTAAGGGACGAGCGGGCACAGATACGCAGTATTTT. As protein: CSAKGRAGTDTQYF.

In its sample, this clonotype was seen a few times. The chain uses TRBV7-9 and TRBJ2-7; D assignment may be TRBD1 or TRBD2 (6 bases each). This CDR3 region has 10 residues. The V gene's germline CDR1 is SEHNR and CDR2 FQNEAQ (reference sequence). Trimming took 8 bases from V and 8 from J, leaving 10 bases between them. The CDR3 DNA follows: TGTGCCAGCGGGGGGCCTCAGCAGTACTTC. This gives the protein CASGGPQQYF.

This chain links TRBV5-6 with TRBJ2-7, with 13 bases that match TRBD2. V lost 0 bases, J lost 5 bases, and 8 bases stayed unmatched. The CDR3 spans 17 residues. CDR1 is SGHDT, CDR2 YYEEEE, per germline. Here the CDR3 reads CASSLELAGGPGHEQYF. CDR3 bases: TGTGCCAGCAGCTTGGAACTAGCGGGAGGGCCCGGACACGAGCAGTACTTC.

The chain joins TRBV12-3 or TRBV12-4 to TRBJ2-7, with 8 bases aligning to TRBD1. J lost 3 bases, V lost 3 bases, and 10 bases had no gene match. The CDR3 spans 16 residues. Written as DNA, the CDR3 is TGTGCCAGCAGTTTGGCTCCCAGGACAGGGTTCTACGAGCAGTACTTC. As protein: CASSLAPRTGFYEQYF.

In its sample, this clonotype was seen a few times. V gene TRBV18 combines with J gene TRBJ2-7; 7 bases line up with TRBD2. Germline V lookup: CDR1 KGHSH, CDR2 LQKENI. This CDR3 is built from 14 residues. The V and J ends lost 4 bases and 4 bases, in that order; junction bases with no gene match: 7. CDR3 bases: TGTGCCAGCTCACGGCCGGGACTACCGTACGAGCAGTACTTC. Protein: CASSRPGLPYEQYF.

Details on this clonotype: A read error may explain this, as a much larger clone is one base away. This CDR3 is missing its conserved last phenylalanine or tryptophan, likely due to a read error. V and J are TRBV10-3 and TRBJ2-5; D call uncertain. CDR3 length: 12 amino acids. The germline V and J ends were trimmed by 2 bases and 6 bases, with 7 bases remaining between them. Germline values: CDR1 ENHRY, CDR2 SYGVKD. CDR3 loop: CAISEGPKTQYL. The CDR3 nucleotides read TGTGCCATCAGTGAGGGACCTAAGACCCAGTACCTC.